This T cell receptor (beta chain) originates from a study of T cell responses to AZD1222 COVID-19 vaccine. General study results and limits: A mostly white British donor set with more females was recruited, and clonal diversity was possibly underestimated. Per reports, nearly half of all spike-specific TCRs target regions that are unmutated in variants. Repertoires were collected only later (after the peak T cell response had occurred).

It was second doses at about 4 or about 12 weeks that were pooled. Worth noting for this clone: Its antigen is still unknown.

There are 15 residues in the CDR3. Germline CDR1 reads MNHEY; CDR2 reads SVGAGI. Losses at the gene ends were 2 bases for V and 4 bases for J; bases not matched to a gene: 7. Sequencing was performed with immunoSEQ multiplex PCR; in TCRdb, only in-frame clones are kept and a portion is missing. The table has under 95,000 clones, 85% to 90% seen once. This specimen consisted of peripheral blood, obtained 28 days after the second AZD1222 dose. The chain is built from TRBV6-5 and TRBJ1-2; the match to TRBD1 covers 7 bases. The TCR comes from an adult who received the AZD1222 COVID-19 vaccine. The CDR3 spells CASSYARDSSYGYTF. The CDR3 region has the DNA TGTGCCAGCAGTTACGCCCGGGACAGTTCCTATGGCTACACCTTC.